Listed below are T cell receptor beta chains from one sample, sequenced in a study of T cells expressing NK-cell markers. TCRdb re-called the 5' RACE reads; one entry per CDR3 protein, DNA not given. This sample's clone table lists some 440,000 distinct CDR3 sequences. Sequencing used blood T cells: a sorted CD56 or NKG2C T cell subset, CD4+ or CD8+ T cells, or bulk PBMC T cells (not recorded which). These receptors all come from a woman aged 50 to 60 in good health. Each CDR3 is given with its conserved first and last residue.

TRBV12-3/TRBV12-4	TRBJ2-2	CASSTPGHTNTGELFF
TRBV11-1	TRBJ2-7	CASSRSEGEQYF
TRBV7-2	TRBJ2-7	CASSFGSGYEQYF
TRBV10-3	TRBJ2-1	CAISPDRGAHYNEQFF
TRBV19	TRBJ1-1	CASSIGQTVAFF
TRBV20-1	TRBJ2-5	CSATEMTGYQETQYF
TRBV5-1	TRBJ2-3	CASSFGLAGRADTQYF
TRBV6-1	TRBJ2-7	CASSELATISYEQYF
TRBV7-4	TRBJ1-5	CASSVRRDRACGFEDFSNQPQHF
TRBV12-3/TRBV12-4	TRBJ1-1	CASSDSGQPQPEAFF
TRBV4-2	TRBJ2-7	CASSQSAGGPPYEQYF
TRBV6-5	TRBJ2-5	CASSYMGRETQYF
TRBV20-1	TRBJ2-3	CSFALSGSSTDTQYF
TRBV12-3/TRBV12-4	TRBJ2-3	CASRGPSGDTQYF
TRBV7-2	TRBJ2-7	CASSLFRLNEQYF
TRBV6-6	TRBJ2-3	CASIHSSGNRTDTQYF
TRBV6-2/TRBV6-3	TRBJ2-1	CASSNQRELYNEQFF
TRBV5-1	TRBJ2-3	CASSLRPGEDTQYF
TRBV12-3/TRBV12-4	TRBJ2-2	CASSFGTGWVGEDTGELFF
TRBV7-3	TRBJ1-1	CASSLALSVAFF
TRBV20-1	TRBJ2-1	CSVGSGSGNEQFF
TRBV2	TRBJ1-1	CASSSEGAGRGEAFF
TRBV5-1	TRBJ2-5	CASRGSGVWETQYF
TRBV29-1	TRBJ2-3	CSSVPQGSPDTQYF
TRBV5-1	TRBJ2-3	CASSLAGTGTDTQYF
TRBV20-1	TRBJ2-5	CSAALLGGETQYF
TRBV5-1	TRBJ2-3	CASSSRSGSDTQYF
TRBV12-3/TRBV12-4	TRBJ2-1	CASIKEGGSGEQFF
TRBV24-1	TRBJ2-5	CATSDLRRGTQETQYF
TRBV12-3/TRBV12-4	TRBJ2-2	CASSPIVGSTGELFF
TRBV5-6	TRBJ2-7	CASSRRGAKSPYEQYF
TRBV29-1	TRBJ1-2	CSVPSMTGPGDSGYTF
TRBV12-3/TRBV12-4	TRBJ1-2	CASRDTGGGTYGYTF
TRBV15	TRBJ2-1	CATSSSLREDNEQFF
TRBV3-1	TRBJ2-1	CASSPSIAGGSDEQFF
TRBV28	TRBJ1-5	CASSGDRPINQPQHF